Here is one T cell receptor (beta chain) with its context. Its antigen is not identified. The method was immunoSEQ multiplex PCR; TCRdb's version includes in-frame clones alone and lacks a portion of them. This repertoire shows under 70,000 clones, approximately 90% found once; its top ten account for nearly 8.5%. This sample is drawn from a study of OX40 agonist ivuxolimab in advanced cancers. Study details: From about 23 to 85 years was the age range, with a mean of around 54 years, and 65% to 90% were male. One hepatocellular carcinoma and a couple of cutaneous melanoma patients partially responded. Study results and limitations: Among the lowest peripheral clonal expansion occurred in 0.1-3.0 mg/kg partial responders. Among T cells, CD8+ cells averaged more expanded clones than CD4+ cells.

The source of this sequence is an adult with an advanced solid tumor such as melanoma, head and neck, liver or kidney cancer. This sample comprised CD4+ or CD8+ T cells sorted from blood, obtained in a trial of the OX40 agonist ivuxolimab.

The DNA for the CDR3 is TGTGCCAGTCGGAAAGGGACTGGAAACACCATATATTTT. Encoded protein: CASRKGTGNTIYF. The J gene is TRBJ1-3, the V gene TRBV19; D is ambiguous. This CDR3 has 13 residues. V was cut by 8 bases and J by 2 bases, with 10 bases left in between. Germline CDR1 LNHDA, CDR2 SQIVND (reference sequence).